These 23 T cell receptor beta chains share one sample of origin, sequenced in a study of yellow fever vaccine responses in identical twins. MiXCR, run by TCRdb on the RT-PCR reads, gives a single entry per CDR3 protein. The data contain around 2,500 distinct CDR3 sequences, around 80% of them seen just once; the ten biggest clones take up roughly 9.1%. Material: T cells from blood (PBMCs), unsorted or a sorted subset (not recorded which), obtained before or after yellow fever vaccination (not recorded which). These receptors originate from a female donor who received the yellow fever vaccine.

The chain has TRBV4-2 and TRBJ2-7; either TRBD1 or TRBD2 may supply D (5 bases each). Germline-derived CDR1 and CDR2 are LGHNA and YNFKEQ. This CDR3 region has 14 residues. V lost 4 bases and J 3 bases, leaving 13 bases between the germline ends. The CDR3 DNA reads TGTGCCAGCAGCCCCCGGGACGGAAGCTACGAGCAGTACTTC. It specifies CASSPRDGSYEQYF.

This rearrangement joins TRBV4-3 to TRBJ1-2; D call uncertain. Germline values: CDR1 LGHNA, CDR2 YSLEER. The CDR3 consists of 15 residues. The ends were cut back, 4 bases at V and 4 bases at J, with 16 bases in the middle. CDR3: CASSPTGLRGYGYTF. The CDR3 bases are TGCGCCAGCAGCCCCACTGGCCTACGCGGCTATGGCTACACCTTC.

This rearrangement joins TRBV23-1 to TRBJ1-1; tentative D call: TRBD1 (5 bases). TRBV23-1 is identified as an open reading frame with a role that is uncertain. The CDR3 is 18 residues long. V was shortened by 3 bases and J by 0 bases, with 20 bases between the two germline ends. CDR3 sequence reads: CASSHDAGPTSMNTEAFF. The CDR3 DNA reads TGCGCCAGCAGTCACGATGCAGGGCCAACCTCTATGAACACTGAAGCTTTCTTT.

This chain links TRBV27 with TRBJ2-7; a possible D gene is TRBD1 (5 bases). V lost 5 bases, J lost 5 bases, and 13 bases lay in between. The length of the CDR3 is 13 residues. Per the germline V gene, CDR1 is MNHEY and CDR2 is SMNVEV (reference sequence). The chain's CDR3 is CASSPTGTHEQYF. The CDR3 DNA reads TGTGCCAGCAGTCCAACAGGTACCCACGAGCAGTACTTC.

The genes are TRBV12-3 or TRBV12-4 and TRBJ2-7, with 9 nucleotides matching TRBD1. The CDR3 loop spans 17 amino acids. Germline trimming cut 3 bases from V and 7 bases from J; bases unmatched to any gene: 16. In DNA, the CDR3 is TGTGCCAGCAGTTTCCTCACTCCGGGACAGGGCAACTCTGAGCAGTACGTC. Translation: CASSFLTPGQGNSEQYV.

The chain has TRBV11-3 and TRBJ2-1, with 8 bases lining up with TRBD1. Germline trimming cut 1 base from V and 8 bases from J; bases unmatched to any gene: 4. Germline-derived CDR1 and CDR2 are SGHNT and YENEEA. The CDR3 is 14 residues long. Here the CDR3 DNA reads TGTGCCAGCAGCTTAGCCAGGGGGCAGGATGAGCAGTTCTTC. It yields the protein CASSLARGQDEQFF.

The J gene is TRBJ2-3, the V gene TRBV11-3; TRBD2 is a possible D gene (6 bases). Trimming pared 3 bases from V and 0 bases from J, leaving 16 bases between. This CDR3 has 17 residues. Germline V lookup: CDR1 SGHNT, CDR2 YENEEA. In DNA form, the CDR3 reads TGTGCCAGCAGCTTTGGACTCGGGGGACCAAGCACAGATACGCAGTATTTT. Translating it yields CASSFGLGGPSTDTQYF.

This rearrangement joins TRBV10-1 to TRBJ2-3, with D perhaps matching TRBD2 (6 bases). V was trimmed by 10 bases and J by 1 base, leaving 15 bases between them. Germline-derived CDR1 and CDR2 are WNHNN and SYGVQD (reference sequence). This CDR3 region has 14 residues. DNA for the CDR3: TGCGCCACCAGGAGGGACTCTGGCACAGATACGCAGTATTTT. Protein product: CATRRDSGTDTQYF.

The V gene is TRBV20-1, the J gene TRBJ2-3, with a possible D match to TRBD2 (5 bases). CDR3 size: 15 residues. V dropped 5 bases and J dropped 0 bases, with 15 bases sitting between them. The germline V gene encodes CDR1 DFQATT and CDR2 SNEGSKA (reference sequence). CDR3 nucleotide sequence: TGCAGTGCTCGCAAAAGCGGAACGAGCACAGATACGCAGTATTTT. Its protein is CSARKSGTSTDTQYF.

The chain combines TRBV3-1 with TRBJ1-1, with TRBD1 matching 9 bases. Germline-derived CDR1 and CDR2 are LGHDT and YNNKEL (reference sequence). V gave up 0 bases and J gave up 4 bases; unmatched junction bases: 9. The CDR3 sequence is 17 residues long. The DNA of the CDR3 is TGTGCCAGCAGCCAAGATCGGGGACAGGGAAGATCCACTGAAGCTTTCTTT. Its protein is CASSQDRGQGRSTEAFF. The full variable domain, rest sourced from reference TRBV3-1 and TRBJ1-1, is DTAVSQTPKYLVTQMGNDKSIKCEQNLGHDTMYWYKQDSKKFLKIMFSYNNKELIINETVPNRFSPKSPDKAHLNLHINSLELGDSAVYFCASSQDRGQGRSTEAFFGQGTRLTVV.

CDR3 coding DNA: TGTGCCATCAGTGAGTCGACACAGAACACTGAAGCTTTCTTT. Residues: CAISESTQNTEAFF. The gene calls are TRBV10-3 and TRBJ1-1; D is unresolved. This CDR3 spans 14 amino acids. V dropped 0 bases and J dropped 1 base, with 6 bases sitting between them. CDR1 and CDR2 (germline): ENHRY, SYGVKD.

This chain uses TRBV11-1 with TRBJ2-5; D might be TRBD1 (5 bases). The CDR3 is made up of 16 amino acids. V lost 5 bases and J 5 bases, leaving 21 bases between the germline ends. Germline V CDR1 and CDR2: SGHAT, FQDESV (reference sequence). The DNA for the CDR3 is TGTGCCAGCAGCACCCTGGTCGGTCAGGGCGGTGAGACCCAGTACTTC. Its translation is CASSTLVGQGGETQYF.

V gene TRBV11-2 combines with J gene TRBJ2-3, with unresolved D. Germline V lookup: CDR1 SGHAT, CDR2 FQNNGV. CDR3 length: 13 residues. Trimming took 5 bases from V and 6 from J, leaving 12 bases between them. This CDR3 is CASSPRPSDTQYF. The CDR3 DNA sequence: TGTGCCAGCAGCCCCCGACCGTCGGATACGCAGTATTTT.

In this sample, this clonotype turned up once. This chain links TRBV12-3 or TRBV12-4 with TRBJ2-3; a weak D match, TRBD2 (6 bases). The CDR3 consists of 14 residues. V dropped 1 base and J dropped 2 bases, with 7 bases sitting between them. CDR3 DNA: TGTGCCAGCAGTTTAGGCGGGGCCACAGATACGCAGTATTTT. Protein sequence: CASSLGGATDTQYF.

A few counts support this clonotype. The V and J genes are TRBV4-1 and TRBJ2-3, with D possibly TRBD2 on 6 matching bases. The CDR3 is 13 residues long. V lost 5 bases and J 6 bases, leaving 12 bases between the germline ends. CDR1 and CDR2 from the germline V gene are MGHRA and YSYEKL. This CDR3 is CASSFTSSDTQYF. Here the CDR3 DNA reads TGCGCCAGCAGCTTTACTAGCTCCGATACGCAGTATTTT.

This rearrangement joins TRBV7-6 to TRBJ2-7; TRBD2 matches 8 bases. Trimming removed 1 base from V and 0 bases from J; junction bases left unmatched: 5. CDR3 length equals 16 residues. Germline V lookup: CDR1 SGHVS, CDR2 FNYEAQ. CDR3 amino acids: CASSLGVAGTSYEQYF. CDR3 DNA sequence: TGTGCCAGCAGCTTAGGGGTAGCGGGGACCTCCTACGAGCAGTACTTC. The full variable domain, completed using reference TRBV7-6 and TRBJ2-7, is GAGVSQSPRYKVTKRGQDVALRCDPISGHVSLYWYRQALGQGPEFLTYFNYEAQQDKSGLPNDRFSAERPEGSISTLTIQRTEQRDSAMYRCASSLGVAGTSYEQYFGPGTRLTVT.

The chain combines TRBV6-2 or TRBV6-3 with TRBJ2-1; TRBD2 matches at 9 bases. This CDR3 comprises 16 residues. The ends lost 3 bases at V and 3 bases at J; junction bases unmatched: 6. Per germline, CDR1 MNHEY and CDR2 SVGEGT. In nucleotides, the CDR3 is TGTGCCAGCAGTTATGGGCGGGGGGGTTTCTACAATGAGCAGTTCTTC. Protein product: CASSYGRGGFYNEQFF.

This sequence joins TRBV23-1 and TRBJ2-1; D remains ambiguous. TRBV23-1 is sorted into the ORF group, with uncertain function. CDR3 size: 10 residues. V was cut by 2 bases and J by 9 bases, with 2 bases left in between. This CDR3 reads CASSQLEQFF. The CDR3 region has the DNA TGCGCCAGCAGTCAACTTGAGCAGTTCTTC.

The chain employs TRBV29-1 and TRBJ2-5, with a tentative D call TRBD1 (6 bases). Germline values: CDR1 SQVTM, CDR2 ANQGSEA. The CDR3 consists of 12 residues. The CDR3 protein is CSVRQVYGTQYF. Here the CDR3 DNA reads TGCAGTGTCCGACAGGTTTACGGGACCCAGTACTTC.

V usage is TRBV20-1 and J usage is TRBJ1-3, with TRBD1 as a possible D gene (6 bases). V was trimmed by 6 bases and J by 8 bases, leaving 11 bases between them. CDR1 is DFQATT, CDR2 SNEGSKA, per germline (reference sequence). The CDR3 has 11 amino acids. The DNA for the CDR3 is TGCAGTGCGGAGAGGGGGGACACCATATATTTT. Amino acids: CSAERGDTIYF.

This sequence joins TRBV11-1 and TRBJ2-4, with no clear D. In germline, CDR1 is SGHAT, CDR2 FQDESV (reference sequence). V lost 2 bases, J lost 8 bases, and 16 bases lay in between. This CDR3 has 15 amino acids. CDR3 nucleotide sequence: TGTGCCAGCAGCTTACGACCCAGAAACGAGGACATTCAGTACTTC. Translated: CASSLRPRNEDIQYF.

This chain uses TRBV3-1 with TRBJ1-4; TRBD1 is a possible D gene (6 bases). Germline V gene lookup returns CDR1 LGHDT and CDR2 YNNKEL (reference sequence). The V end lost 4 bases, the J end lost 12 bases, and 18 bases lay between the germline ends. The CDR3 totals 14 residues. DNA for the CDR3: TGTGCCAGCAGCCCCCGGAGGAGGGGGGAACAACTGTTTTTT. Its translation is CASSPRRRGEQLFF.

The chain has TRBV11-1 and TRBJ2-7, with 7 bases matching TRBD1. This CDR3 contains 14 residues. The germline gives CDR1 SGHAT, CDR2 FQDESV (reference sequence). Germline trimming cut 2 bases from V and 7 bases from J; bases unmatched to any gene: 8. This CDR3 reads CASSLSLQGQEQYF. Here the CDR3 DNA reads TGTGCCAGCAGCTTATCCCTACAGGGGCAGGAGCAGTACTTC. Using reference TRBV11-1 and TRBJ2-7 for the parts outside the CDR3, the full variable domain is EAEVAQSPRYKITEKSQAVAFWCDPISGHATLYWYRQILGQGPELLVQFQDESVVDDSQLPKDRFSAERLKGVDSTLKIQPAELGDSAMYLCASSLSLQGQEQYFGPGTRLTVT.